The 6 T cell receptor beta chains below all came from one sample that was sequenced in a study of T cell responses to AZD1222 COVID-19 vaccine. Produced via immunoSEQ multiplex PCR; TCRdb's table is partial and in-frame only. The sample carries 130,000 or so clones, roughly 93% recorded once. Sample: peripheral blood, taken on day 0 of AZD1222 vaccination. These receptors were taken from an adult in good health.

The rearrangement links TRBV10-3 to TRBJ1-2, with D uncertain. CDR3 length equals 14 residues. Trimming took 4 bases from V and 0 from J, leaving 9 bases between them. Germline V gene lookup returns CDR1 ENHRY and CDR2 SYGVKD. DNA for the CDR3: TGTGCCATCAGTGTGGAAGTAGCTAACTATGGCTACACCTTC. Protein product: CAISVEVANYGYTF.

The genes are TRBV11-2 and TRBJ2-1; D uncertain. CDR1 is SGHAT and CDR2 is FQNNGV in the germline V gene. V was shortened by 5 bases and J by 4 bases, with 18 bases between the two germline ends. This CDR3 is 16 amino acids long. CDR3 nucleotide sequence: TGTGCCAGCAGCCCTGGGGTCCAAGCCATGTACAATGAGCAGTTCTTC. This codes for CASSPGVQAMYNEQFF.

The chain employs TRBV2 and TRBJ2-2; 8 bases fit TRBD2. J lost 5 bases, V lost 10 bases, and 9 bases had no gene match. Per germline, CDR1 SNHLY and CDR2 FYNNEI. This CDR3 contains 14 residues. The CDR3 bases are TGTGCCACCTTGCCCGGGACTAGGACCGGGGAGCTGTTTTTT. Residues: CATLPGTRTGELFF.

The chain carries TRBV9 and TRBJ2-1; TRBD2 aligns across 9 bases. J gave up 2 bases and V 2 bases, and 5 bases lay outside the gene matches. The CDR3 runs 16 residues. Germline CDR1 SGDLS, CDR2 YYNGEE. The CDR3 loop reads CASSVEPSGAYNEQFF. The CDR3, as DNA: TGTGCCAGCAGCGTCGAACCTAGCGGGGCCTACAATGAGCAGTTCTTC.

The chain joins TRBV6-5 to TRBJ1-3; D is uncertain. The germline gives CDR1 MNHEY, CDR2 SVGAGI. CDR3 length: 15 amino acids. The germline V and J ends were trimmed by 2 bases and 0 bases, with 8 bases remaining between them. The CDR3 DNA follows: TGTGCCAGCAGTTACGACCGCAACTCTGGAAACACCATATATTTT. This codes for CASSYDRNSGNTIYF.

This chain connects TRBV19 to TRBJ2-3; maybe TRBD1 (5 bases). V was pared by 7 bases and J by 4 bases, with 18 bases between. Germline loops: CDR1 LNHDA, CDR2 SQIVND (reference sequence). CDR3 length: 15 amino acids. The CDR3 sequence is CASISGADNPDTQYF. Here the CDR3 DNA reads TGTGCCAGTATTTCTGGGGCGGATAATCCAGATACGCAGTATTTT.